This T cell receptor beta chain was identified in a study of blood T cell repertoires in COVID-19 (dated by TCRdb to about 2020). Context from the whole study: Samples covering the acute and convalescent phases of COVID-19 were provided by collaborators in the United States, Italy and Spain. The prospective study material was composed of cDNA or gDNA derived from T cells, B-cell-depleted T cells, or PBMCs. Deeply sampled blood TCRbeta repertoires from subjects exposed to, actively infected with, or recovered from COVID-19 were included in the dataset. The repertoires were made available in a free public database intended to serve as a resource for research on the immune response to SARS-CoV-2. Samples came from the ongoing ImmuneRACE study (first 160 participants) plus 1,254 subjects from 6 global collaborators. Sample metadata almost always included a de-identified subject ID, COVID-19 status, age in years and sex. HLA class I and class II types, where available, came from metadata supplied by the sample provider rather than from assay-based typing.

The immunoSEQ Assay, a bias-controlled multiplex PCR, was used to amplify TCRbeta CDR3 regions from genomic DNA. The original pipeline was this. Nucleated cell counts per sample were estimated from amplification of reference gene primers within the assay. Sequence reads were collapsed and filtered to measure the absolute abundance of every unique TCRbeta CDR3 rearrangement. For each sample, productive Simpson clonality was calculated as the square root of Simpson's diversity index across productive rearrangements. The immuneACCESS repertoire file appears here via TCRdb, limited to in-frame rearrangements. These files lack a portion of the clones; in checked studies, under half of the deficit traces to unresolved V genes, and the cause of the others is not known. The DNA was the basis for D and trimming; V, J and clone size are from that table. The sample data list 120,000 to 150,000 clones, and about 87% of these were observed just once. Around 8.6% of the sample is in the top ten clones.

General findings and caveats noted by the study authors: How much clinical and demographic metadata was included differed by source and by participant, and the metadata was provided uncurated.

Collaborating institutions collected whole blood in K2EDTA tubes following their own protocols. For TCRbeta analysis, collaborators shipped samples in one of three forms: frozen whole blood, isolated PBMCs, or DNA extracted from either of those sample types. This clone has a single count. The clone's antigen remains unknown. Per-base qualities were not stored, and no clone one base away is much larger. This receptor was taken from a woman aged 50 to 60 with active or convalescent COVID-19. Sequenced material: peripheral blood.

CDR3 reads: CASSLPSGTSGSANQFF. The sequenced DNA is TGTGCCAGCAGCTTGCCCTCGGGAACTAGCGGGAGTGCCAACCAGTTCTTC. The chain couples TRBV7-9 to TRBJ2-1; TRBD2 agrees with 11 junctional bases. The CDR3, cysteine through phenylalanine, is 17 amino acids long. Of all the DNA, just the CDR3 is kept, 51 bases in frame from base 1. V trim: 3 bases; J trim: 13 bases; unmatched bases: 17. The germline V gene (reference sequence) yields SEHNR for CDR1 and FQNEAQ for CDR2.